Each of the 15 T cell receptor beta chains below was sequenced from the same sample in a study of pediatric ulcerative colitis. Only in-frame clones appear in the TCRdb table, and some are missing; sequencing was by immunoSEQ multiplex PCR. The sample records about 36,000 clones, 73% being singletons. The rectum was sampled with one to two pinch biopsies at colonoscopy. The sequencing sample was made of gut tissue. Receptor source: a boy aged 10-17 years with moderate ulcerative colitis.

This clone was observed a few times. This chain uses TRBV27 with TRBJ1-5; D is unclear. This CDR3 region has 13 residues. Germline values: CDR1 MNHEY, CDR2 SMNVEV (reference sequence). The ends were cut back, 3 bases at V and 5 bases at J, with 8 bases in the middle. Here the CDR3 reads CASSFDGHQPQHF. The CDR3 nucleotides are TGTGCCAGCAGTTTCGATGGGCATCAGCCCCAGCATTTT.

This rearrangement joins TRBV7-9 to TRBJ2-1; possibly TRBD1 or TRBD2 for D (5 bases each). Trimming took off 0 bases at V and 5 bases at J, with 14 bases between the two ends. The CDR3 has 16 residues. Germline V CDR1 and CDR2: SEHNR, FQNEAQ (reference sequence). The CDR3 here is CASSLAFRGRDNEQFF. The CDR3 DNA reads TGTGCCAGCAGCTTAGCTTTTCGGGGACGGGACAATGAGCAGTTCTTC.

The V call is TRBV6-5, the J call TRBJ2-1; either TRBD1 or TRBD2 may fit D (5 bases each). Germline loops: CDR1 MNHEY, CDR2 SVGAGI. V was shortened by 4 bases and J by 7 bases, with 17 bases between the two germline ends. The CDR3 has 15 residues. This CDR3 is CASSSPGGTENEQFF. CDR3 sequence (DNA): TGTGCCAGCAGTTCACCTGGGGGTACTGAGAATGAGCAGTTCTTC.

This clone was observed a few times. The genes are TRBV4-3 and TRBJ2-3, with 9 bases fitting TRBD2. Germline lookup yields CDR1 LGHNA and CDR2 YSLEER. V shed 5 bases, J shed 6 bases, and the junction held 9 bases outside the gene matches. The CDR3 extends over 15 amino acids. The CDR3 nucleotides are TGCGCCAGCAGCTCGCGGGGGGGCTGGGCGGATACGCAGTATTTT. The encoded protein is CASSSRGGWADTQYF.

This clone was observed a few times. CDR3 bases: TGCGCCAGCAGCTTGGGACCAGGGACTACCATCCCAAGCGAGCAGTTCTTC. Protein: CASSLGPGTTIPSEQFF. This sequence joins TRBV5-1 and TRBJ2-1; 7 bases agree with TRBD2. The length of the CDR3 is 17 residues. V trimming: 0 bases; J trimming: 10 bases; junction bases outside the gene matches: 16. Looked up from germline, CDR1 is SGHRS and CDR2 is YFSETQ. Full variable domain (remainder filled in from reference TRBV5-1 and TRBJ2-1): KAGVTQTPRYLIKTRGQQVTLSCSPISGHRSVSWYQQTPGQGLQFLFEYFSETQRNKGNFPGRFSGRQFSNSRSEMNVSTLELGDSALYLCASSLGPGTTIPSEQFFGPGTRLTVL.

This chain's CDR3 is CSVSGQGSTEAFF. The CDR3 DNA reads TGCAGCGTTTCGGGTCAGGGGAGCACTGAAGCTTTCTTT. This sequence joins TRBV29-1 and TRBJ1-1, with D tentatively TRBD1 (6 bases). Germline CDR1 reads SQVTM; CDR2 reads ANQGSEA. V was trimmed by 5 bases and J by 4 bases, leaving 14 bases between them. This CDR3 is built from 13 residues.

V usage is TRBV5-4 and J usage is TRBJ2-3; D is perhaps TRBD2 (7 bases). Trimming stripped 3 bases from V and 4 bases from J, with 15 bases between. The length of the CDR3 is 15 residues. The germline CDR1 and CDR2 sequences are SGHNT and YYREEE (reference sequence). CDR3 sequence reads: CASSSPGGLADTQYF. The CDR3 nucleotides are TGTGCCAGCAGCTCACCGGGGGGCCTAGCAGATACGCAGTATTTT.

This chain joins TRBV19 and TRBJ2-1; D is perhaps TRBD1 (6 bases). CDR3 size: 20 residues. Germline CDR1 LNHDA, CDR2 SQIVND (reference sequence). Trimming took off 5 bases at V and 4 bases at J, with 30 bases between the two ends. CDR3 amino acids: CASSLNPGQGVPKLYNEQFF. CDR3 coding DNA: TGTGCCAGTAGTCTGAATCCGGGACAAGGGGTCCCAAAACTGTACAATGAGCAGTTCTTC.

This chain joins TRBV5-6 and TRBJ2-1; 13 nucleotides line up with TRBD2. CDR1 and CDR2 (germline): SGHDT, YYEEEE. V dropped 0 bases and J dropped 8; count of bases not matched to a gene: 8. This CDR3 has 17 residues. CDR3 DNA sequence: TGTGCCAGCAGCTTGGGGACTAGCGGGGGTTATTGGGATGAGCAGTTCTTC. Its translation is CASSLGTSGGYWDEQFF.

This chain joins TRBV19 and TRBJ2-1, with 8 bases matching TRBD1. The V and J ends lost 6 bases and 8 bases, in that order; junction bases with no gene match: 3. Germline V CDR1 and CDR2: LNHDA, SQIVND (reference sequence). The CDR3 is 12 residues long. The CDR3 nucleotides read TGTGCCAGTAGCTACAGGGGGTATGAGCAGTTCTTC. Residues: CASSYRGYEQFF.

CDR3 residues: CASSHSAAEDTQYF. CDR3 DNA sequence: TGTGCCAGCAGCCACTCCGCTGCGGAAGATACGCAGTATTTT. The chain combines TRBV6-6 with TRBJ2-3; D unclear. The CDR3 is made up of 14 amino acids. V lost 6 bases and J lost 5, with 15 bases in between. The germline CDR1 and CDR2 sequences are MNHNY and SVGAGI (reference sequence).

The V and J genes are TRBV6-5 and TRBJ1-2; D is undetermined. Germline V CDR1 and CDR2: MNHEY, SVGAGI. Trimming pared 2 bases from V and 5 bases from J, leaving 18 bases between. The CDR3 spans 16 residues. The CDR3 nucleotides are TGTGCCAGCAGTTACGTGGCCTCCGTGGCAGTTTATGGCTACACCTTC. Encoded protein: CASSYVASVAVYGYTF.

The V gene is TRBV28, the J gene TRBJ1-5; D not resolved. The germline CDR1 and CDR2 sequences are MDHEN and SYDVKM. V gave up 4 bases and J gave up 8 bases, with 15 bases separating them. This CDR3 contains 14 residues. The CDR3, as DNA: TGTGCCAGCAGTTCCACGACGGCTGGAGAGCCCCAGCATTTT. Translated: CASSSTTAGEPQHF.

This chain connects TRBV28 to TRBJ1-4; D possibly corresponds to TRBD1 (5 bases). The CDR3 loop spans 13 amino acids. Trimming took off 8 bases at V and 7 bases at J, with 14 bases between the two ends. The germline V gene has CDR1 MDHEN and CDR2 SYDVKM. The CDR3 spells CASLDEGVEKLFF. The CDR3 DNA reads TGTGCCAGCCTAGACGAAGGGGTTGAAAAACTGTTTTTT.

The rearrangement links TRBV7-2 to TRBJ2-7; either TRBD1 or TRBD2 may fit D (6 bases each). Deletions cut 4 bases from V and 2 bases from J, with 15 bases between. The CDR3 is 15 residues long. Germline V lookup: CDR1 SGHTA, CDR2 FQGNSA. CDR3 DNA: TGTGCCAGCAGCTCCCGGTGGAGGGGGGCCTACGAGCAGTACTTC. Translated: CASSSRWRGAYEQYF. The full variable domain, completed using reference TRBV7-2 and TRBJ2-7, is GAGVSQSPSNKVTEKGKDVELRCDPISGHTALYWYRQSLGQGLEFLIYFQGNSAPDKSGLPSDRFSAERTGGSVSTLTIQRTQQEDSAVYLCASSSRWRGAYEQYFGPGTRLTVT.